This T cell receptor beta chain was profiled in a study of T cell changes during pregnancy in multiple sclerosis. The assay was immunoSEQ multiplex PCR, and TCRdb's table has in-frame clones only and misses some. Of tens of thousands of clones in the sample, about nine tenths were seen once. This CDR3 spans 14 amino acids. Germline CDR1 and CDR2: GTSNPN and SVGIG (reference sequence). Losses at the gene ends were 5 bases for V and 2 bases for J; bases not matched to a gene: 6. The chain uses TRBV30 and TRBJ1-5; 7 bases map to TRBD1. The sample in question was peripheral blood, obtained after pregnancy. The origin of this receptor is a female donor in good health, enrolled as a control in a pregnancy study. The CDR3 sequence is CAWDTGVGNQPQHF. The CDR3 bases are TGTGCCTGGGATACAGGGGTGGGCAATCAGCCCCAGCATTTT.